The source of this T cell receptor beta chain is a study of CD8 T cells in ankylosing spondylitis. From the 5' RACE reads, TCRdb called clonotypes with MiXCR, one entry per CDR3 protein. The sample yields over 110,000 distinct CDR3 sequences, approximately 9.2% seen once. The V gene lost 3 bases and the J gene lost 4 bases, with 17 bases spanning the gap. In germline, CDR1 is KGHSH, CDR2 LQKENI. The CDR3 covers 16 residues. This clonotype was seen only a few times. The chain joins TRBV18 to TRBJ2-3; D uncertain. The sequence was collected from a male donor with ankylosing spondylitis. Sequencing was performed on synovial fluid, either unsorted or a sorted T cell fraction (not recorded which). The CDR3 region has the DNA TGTGCCAGCTCACCGGCGCGTGTCTCCACAGCAGATACGCAGTATTTT. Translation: CASSPARVSTADTQYF. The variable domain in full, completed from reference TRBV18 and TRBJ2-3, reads NAGVMQNPRHLVRRRGQEARLRCSPMKGHSHVYWYRQLPEEGLKFMVYLQKENIIDESGMPKERFSAEFPKEGPSILRIQQVVRGDSAAYFCASSPARVSTADTQYFGPGTRLTVL.